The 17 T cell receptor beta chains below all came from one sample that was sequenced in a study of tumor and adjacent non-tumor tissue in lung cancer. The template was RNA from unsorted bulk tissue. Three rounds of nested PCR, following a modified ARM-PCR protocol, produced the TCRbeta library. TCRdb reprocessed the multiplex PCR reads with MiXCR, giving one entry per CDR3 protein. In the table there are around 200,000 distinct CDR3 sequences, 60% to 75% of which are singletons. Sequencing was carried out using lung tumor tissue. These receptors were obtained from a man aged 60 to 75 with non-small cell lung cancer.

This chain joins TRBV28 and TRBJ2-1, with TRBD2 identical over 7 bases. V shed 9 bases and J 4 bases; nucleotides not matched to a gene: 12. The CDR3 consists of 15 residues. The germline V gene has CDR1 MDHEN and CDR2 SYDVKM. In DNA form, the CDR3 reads TGTGCCAGTAAGCTAGTGGGAGGGCCTTACAATGAGCAGTTCTTC. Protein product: CASKLVGGPYNEQFF.

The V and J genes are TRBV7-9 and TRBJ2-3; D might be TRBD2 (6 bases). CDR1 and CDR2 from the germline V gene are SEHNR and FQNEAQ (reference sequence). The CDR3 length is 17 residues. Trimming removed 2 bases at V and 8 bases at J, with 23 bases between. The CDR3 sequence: CASSLSQGGGFGGTQYF. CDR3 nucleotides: TGTGCCAGCAGCTTATCTCAGGGTGGGGGGTTTGGAGGTACGCAGTATTTT. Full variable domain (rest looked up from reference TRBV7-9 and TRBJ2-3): DTGVSQNPRHKITKRGQNVTFRCDPISEHNRLYWYRQTLGQGPEFLTYFQNEAQLEKSRLLSDRFSAERPKGSFSTLEIQRTEQGDSAMYLCASSLSQGGGFGGTQYFGPGTRLTVL.

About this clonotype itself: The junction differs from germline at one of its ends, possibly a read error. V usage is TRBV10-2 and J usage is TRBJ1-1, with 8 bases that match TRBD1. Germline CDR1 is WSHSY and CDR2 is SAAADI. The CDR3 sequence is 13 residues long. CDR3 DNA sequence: TGCGCCAGCAGCCGGGACAGGACTTCTGAAGCTTTGTTT. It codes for CASSRDRTSEALF.

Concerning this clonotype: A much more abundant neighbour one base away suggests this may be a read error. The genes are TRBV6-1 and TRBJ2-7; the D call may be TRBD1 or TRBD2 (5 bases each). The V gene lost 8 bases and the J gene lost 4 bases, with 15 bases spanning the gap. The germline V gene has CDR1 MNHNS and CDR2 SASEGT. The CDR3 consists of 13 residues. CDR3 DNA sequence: TGTGCCAGCTTGGGCACGGGGACGTACGAGCAGTACTTC. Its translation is CASLGTGTYEQYF.

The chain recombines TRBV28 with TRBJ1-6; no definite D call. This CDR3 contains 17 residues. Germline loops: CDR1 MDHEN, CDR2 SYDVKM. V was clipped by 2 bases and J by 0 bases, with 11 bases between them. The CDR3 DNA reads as TGTGCCAGCAGTTTAAGATCCACGAGCTCCTATAATTCACCCCTCCACTTT. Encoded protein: CASSLRSTSSYNSPLHF.

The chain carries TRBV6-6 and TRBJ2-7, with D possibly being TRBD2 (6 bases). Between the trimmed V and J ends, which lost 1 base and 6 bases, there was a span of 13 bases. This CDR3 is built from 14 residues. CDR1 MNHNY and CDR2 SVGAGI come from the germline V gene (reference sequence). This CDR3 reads CASSYFAGRGEQYF. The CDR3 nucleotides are TGTGCCAGCAGTTACTTCGCGGGAAGGGGCGAGCAGTACTTC.

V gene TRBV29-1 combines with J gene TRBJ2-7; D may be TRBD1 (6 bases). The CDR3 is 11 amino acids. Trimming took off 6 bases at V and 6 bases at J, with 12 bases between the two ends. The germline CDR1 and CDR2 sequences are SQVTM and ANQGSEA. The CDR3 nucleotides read TGCAGCGTGCAAAGGGGGAGCGAGCAGTACTTC. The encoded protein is CSVQRGSEQYF.

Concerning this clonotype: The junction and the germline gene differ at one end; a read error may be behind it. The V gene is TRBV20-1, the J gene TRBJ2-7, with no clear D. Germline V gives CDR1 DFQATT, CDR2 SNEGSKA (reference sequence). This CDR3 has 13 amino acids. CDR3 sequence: CNAGDASTPEQYF. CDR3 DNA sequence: TGCAATGCTGGAGACGCCAGCACCCCCGAGCAGTACTTC.

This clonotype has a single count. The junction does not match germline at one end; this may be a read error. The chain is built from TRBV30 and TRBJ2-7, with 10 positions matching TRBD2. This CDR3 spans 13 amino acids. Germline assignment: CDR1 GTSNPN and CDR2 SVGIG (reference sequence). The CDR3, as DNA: TGTGCCTGGGCGGGACTAGCGAACTACGATCAGTACTTC. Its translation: CAWAGLANYDQYF.

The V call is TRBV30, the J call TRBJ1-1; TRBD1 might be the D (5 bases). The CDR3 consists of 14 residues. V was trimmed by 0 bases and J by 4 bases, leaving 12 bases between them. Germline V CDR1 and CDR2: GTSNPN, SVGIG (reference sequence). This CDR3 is CAWSVLGRGTEAFF. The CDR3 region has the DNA TGTGCCTGGAGTGTCCTGGGAAGGGGCACTGAAGCTTTCTTT.

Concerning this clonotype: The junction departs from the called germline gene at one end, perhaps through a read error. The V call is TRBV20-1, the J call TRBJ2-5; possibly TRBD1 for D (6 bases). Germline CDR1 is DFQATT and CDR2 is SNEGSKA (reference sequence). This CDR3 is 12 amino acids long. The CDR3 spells CSACRGEETHYF. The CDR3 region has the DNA TGCAGTGCTTGCAGGGGCGAAGAGACCCACTACTTC.

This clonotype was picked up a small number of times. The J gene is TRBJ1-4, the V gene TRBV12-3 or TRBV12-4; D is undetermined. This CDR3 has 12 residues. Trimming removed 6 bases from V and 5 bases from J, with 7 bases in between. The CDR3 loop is CASRRVNEKLFF. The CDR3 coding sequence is TGTGCCAGCAGGCGGGTCAATGAAAAACTGTTTTTT.

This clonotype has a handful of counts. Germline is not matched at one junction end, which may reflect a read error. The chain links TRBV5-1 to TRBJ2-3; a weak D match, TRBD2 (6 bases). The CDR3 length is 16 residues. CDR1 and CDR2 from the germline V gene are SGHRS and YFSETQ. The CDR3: CASSPLAVSGPDTQYF. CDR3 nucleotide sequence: TGCGCCAGCAGCCCATTAGCGGTCTCGGGCCCAGATACTCAGTATTTT.

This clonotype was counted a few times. The CDR3 spells CASSPGLAGKFGGTDTQYF. The CDR3 DNA is TGTGCCAGCAGCCCGGGACTAGCGGGAAAGTTCGGTGGCACAGATACGCAGTATTTT. This chain connects TRBV11-2 to TRBJ2-3; 13 bases line up with TRBD2. V was clipped by 5 bases and J by 1 base; unmatched bases: 12. This CDR3 is built from 19 residues. Germline CDR1 is SGHAT and CDR2 is FQNNGV.

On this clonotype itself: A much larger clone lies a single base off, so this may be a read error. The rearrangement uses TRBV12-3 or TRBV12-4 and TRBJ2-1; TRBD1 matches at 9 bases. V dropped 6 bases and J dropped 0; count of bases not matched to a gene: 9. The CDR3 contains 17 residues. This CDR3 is CASSRGQGAFSYNEQFF. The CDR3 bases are TGTGCCAGCAGCCGGGGACAGGGTGCCTTCTCCTACAATGAGCAGTTCTTC.

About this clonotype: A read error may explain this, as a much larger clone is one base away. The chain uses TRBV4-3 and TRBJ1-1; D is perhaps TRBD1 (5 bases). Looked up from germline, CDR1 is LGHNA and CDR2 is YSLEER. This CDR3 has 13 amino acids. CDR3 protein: CASSWGENTEAFF. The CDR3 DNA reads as TGTGCCAGCAGCTGGGGGGAGAACACTGAAGCTTTCTTT.

CDR3 amino acids: CSARGLDSPFLEQYF. CDR3 sequence (DNA): TGCAGTGCTAGAGGGCTTGACAGTCCCTTTCTCGAGCAGTACTTC. This sequence joins TRBV20-1 and TRBJ2-7; tentatively, D is TRBD1 (5 bases). The CDR3 consists of 15 residues. The V end lost 1 base, the J end lost 6 bases, and 19 bases lay between the germline ends. Germline assignment: CDR1 DFQATT and CDR2 SNEGSKA (reference sequence).